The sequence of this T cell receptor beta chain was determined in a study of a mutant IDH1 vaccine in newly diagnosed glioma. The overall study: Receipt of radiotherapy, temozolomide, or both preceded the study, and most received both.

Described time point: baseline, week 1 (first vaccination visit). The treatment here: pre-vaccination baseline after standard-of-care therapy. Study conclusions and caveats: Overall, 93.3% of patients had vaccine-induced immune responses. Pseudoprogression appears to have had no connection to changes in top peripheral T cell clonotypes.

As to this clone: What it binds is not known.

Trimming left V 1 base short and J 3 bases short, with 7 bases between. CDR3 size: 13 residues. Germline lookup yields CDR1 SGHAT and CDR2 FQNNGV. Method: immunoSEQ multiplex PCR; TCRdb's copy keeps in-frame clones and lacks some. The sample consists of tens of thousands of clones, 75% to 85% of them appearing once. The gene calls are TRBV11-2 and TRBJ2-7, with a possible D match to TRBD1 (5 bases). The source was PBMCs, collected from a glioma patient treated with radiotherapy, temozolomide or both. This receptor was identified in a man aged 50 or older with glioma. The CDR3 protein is CASSLGQYYEQYF. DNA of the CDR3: TGTGCCAGCAGCTTAGGACAGTACTACGAGCAGTACTTC.